The entry below describes one T cell receptor (beta chain). Its matching antigen is unknown. Regarding donors, all were healthy bone marrow donors. The data derive from a study of cytomegalovirus exposure and HLA in healthy donors. Germline CDR1 reads LNHNV; CDR2 reads YYDKDF (reference sequence). The CDR3 length is 15 residues. With 7 bases clipped from V and 2 bases from J, the junction kept 8 bases outside the gene matches. General study results and limits: When a later analysis compared HLA-associated TCR beta chains with equally common others, the HLA-associated chains turned out to be more clonally expanded and to have lower generation probabilities. Information on immune exposure was restricted to one variable (CMV serostatus).

Primers included in the PCR were 60 Vbeta and 13 Jbeta primers. Profiling relied on immunoSEQ multiplex PCR, and the TCRdb table lists in-frame clones only, not all of them. There are about 110,000 clones in the sample; 70% to 80% occur only once, and roughly 2.8% lies in the top ten. The V and J genes are TRBV15 and TRBJ1-5; 7 bases agree with TRBD1. Specimen: PBMCs. This TCR came from a female donor in good health and CMV-seronegative. CDR3 amino acids: CATKPTGTGNQPQHF. In DNA form, the CDR3 reads TGTGCCACCAAGCCGACAGGGACCGGCAATCAGCCCCAGCATTTT.